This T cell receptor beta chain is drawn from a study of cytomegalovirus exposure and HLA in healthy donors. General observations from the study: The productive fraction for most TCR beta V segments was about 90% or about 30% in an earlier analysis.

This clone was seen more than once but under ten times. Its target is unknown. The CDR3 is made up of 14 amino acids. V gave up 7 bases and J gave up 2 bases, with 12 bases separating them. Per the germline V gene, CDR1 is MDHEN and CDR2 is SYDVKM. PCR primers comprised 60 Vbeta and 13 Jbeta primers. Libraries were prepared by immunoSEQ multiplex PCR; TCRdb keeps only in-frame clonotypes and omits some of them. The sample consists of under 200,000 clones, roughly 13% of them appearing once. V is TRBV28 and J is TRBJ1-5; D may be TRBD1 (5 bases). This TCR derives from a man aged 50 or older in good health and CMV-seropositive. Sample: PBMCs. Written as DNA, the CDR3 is TGTGCCAGCACCCTGGCGGGGGGCAATCAGCCCCAGCATTTT. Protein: CASTLAGGNQPQHF.